The sequence of this T cell receptor beta chain was determined in a study of siplizumab effects on memory and regulatory T cells. Findings and limits, study-wide: Naive or memory phenotype assignment was not possible for roughly 75-97% of proliferating CD4+ or CD8+ clones. The study found naive T cells seemingly more diverse than memory cells and seemingly major alloresponse contributors.

Using three donor pairs, the authors sequenced unstimulated naive, memory, effector memory and TEMRA subsets. On this clone itself: Its antigen is not identified.

CDR1 is MNHEY and CDR2 is SVGAGI in the germline V gene. Trimming at V came to 6 bases and at J to 5 bases, leaving 9 bases not matched to a gene. This CDR3 comprises 15 residues. Some clones are missing from TCRdb's copy, which holds only in-frame ones; the method was immunoSEQ multiplex PCR. The sample contains tens of thousands of clones, around 78% of which appear only once. The specimen was memory CD4+ T cells sorted from blood. This clonotype originated in a human donor in good health. The chain employs TRBV6-5 and TRBJ2-7; 11 bases map to TRBD2. Here the CDR3 DNA reads TGTGCCAGCAGGCTCCTAGCGGGGGGCCCGGACGAGCAGTACTTC. This sequence encodes CASRLLAGGPDEQYF.